The next 16 T cell receptor beta chains were all read from a single sample in a study of control samples from healthy donors and cancer patients. Assay: immunoSEQ multiplex PCR; the TCRdb copy retains only in-frame clones and omits some. Of 70,000 or so clones in the sample, 75% to 90% were seen once. Sequencing was carried out using blood. Receptors were obtained from a man aged 50 to 59 in good health.

The count of this clone is one. The rearrangement links TRBV5-5 to TRBJ2-7; tentatively, D is TRBD2 (5 bases). CDR1 SGHKS and CDR2 YYEKEE come from the germline V gene (reference sequence). The CDR3 is 15 amino acids. Trimming left V 0 bases short and J 0 bases short, with 10 bases between. CDR3 bases: TGTGCCAGCAGCTTGGAAGAGGGATTCTCCTACGAGCAGTACTTC. Translation: CASSLEEGFSYEQYF.

The gene calls are TRBV6-4 and TRBJ1-2; D is ambiguous. The CDR3 spans 14 residues. Trimming left V 3 bases short and J 9 bases short, with 17 bases between. Germline V gene lookup returns CDR1 MRHNA and CDR2 SNTAGT. The CDR3 here is CASSEGSSGFSYTF. Here the CDR3 DNA reads TGTGCCAGCAGTGAAGGTTCGTCGGGCTTTAGCTACACCTTC.

The rearrangement joins TRBV6-2 or TRBV6-3 to TRBJ1-2, with 9 bases identical to TRBD1. Trimming took 5 bases from V and 5 from J; bases not matched to a gene: 0. From germline, CDR1 is MNHEY and CDR2 SVGEGT. The CDR3 has 12 amino acids. The CDR3 loop reads CASSGQGYGYTF. The DNA of the CDR3 is TGTGCCAGCAGTGGACAGGGGTATGGCTACACCTTC.

The chain is built from TRBV6-2 or TRBV6-3 and TRBJ1-2, with D possibly TRBD1 on 5 matching bases. The CDR3 runs 10 residues. V lost 6 bases and J lost 6, with 5 bases in between. Per the germline V gene, CDR1 is MNHEY and CDR2 is SVGEGT. The CDR3 region has the DNA TGTGCCAGCAGCAGGGATGGCTACACCTTC. This translates into CASSRDGYTF.

CDR3 DNA sequence: TGTGCCAGCAGCCCGTCGGGGGGGGAGGATGAAAAACTGTTTTTT. Its translation: CASSPSGGEDEKLFF. V usage is TRBV11-2 and J usage is TRBJ1-4; D might be TRBD1 (5 bases). Germline V CDR1 and CDR2: SGHAT, FQNNGV. CDR3 length equals 15 residues. The V end was cut by 5 bases, the J end by 6 bases, with 16 bases between. The variable domain in full, completed from reference TRBV11-2 and TRBJ1-4, reads EAGVAQSPRYKIIEKRQSVAFWCNPISGHATLYWYQQILGQGPKLLIQFQNNGVVDDSQLPKDRFSAERLKGVDSTLKIQPAKLEDSAVYLCASSPSGGEDEKLFFGSGTQLSVL.

V gene TRBV9 combines with J gene TRBJ2-1; D gene uncertain. The germline V gene encodes CDR1 SGDLS and CDR2 YYNGEE. Trimming cost V 3 bases and J 0 bases, with 10 bases left between them. The CDR3 length is 15 residues. CDR3 in amino acids: CASSDESLSYNEQFF. The CDR3 coding sequence is TGTGCCAGCAGCGACGAGTCCCTCTCCTACAATGAGCAGTTCTTC.

The chain joins TRBV6-5 to TRBJ1-1, with a weak D call TRBD1 (5 bases). V lost 4 bases to trimming and J lost 0 bases, with 9 bases between them. The CDR3 has 14 amino acids. Per the germline V gene, CDR1 is MNHEY and CDR2 is SVGAGI. CDR3 residues: CASSLGVLNTEAFF. For the CDR3, the DNA is TGTGCCAGCAGTTTGGGGGTCCTGAACACTGAAGCTTTCTTT.

The rearrangement joins TRBV4-3 to TRBJ2-5; possible D gene TRBD1, 5 bases. V was shortened by 0 bases and J by 10 bases, with 15 bases between the two germline ends. From germline, CDR1 is LGHNA and CDR2 YSLEER. This CDR3 spans 14 amino acids. The chain's CDR3 is CASSQDQGTSLQYF. CDR3 in DNA: TGCGCCAGCAGCCAAGACCAGGGTACAAGCCTCCAGTACTTC.

This sequence joins TRBV7-9 and TRBJ2-2, with D hard to call. Germline V gene sequence: CDR1 SEHNR, CDR2 FQNEAQ (reference sequence). The CDR3 consists of 12 residues. With 5 bases removed from V and 7 bases from J, the gap between germline ends came to 8 bases. The CDR3 reads CASSPPFGELFF. The CDR3 nucleotides read TGTGCCAGCAGCCCACCGTTCGGGGAGCTGTTTTTT.

The V gene is TRBV7-7, the J gene TRBJ1-2, with D unresolved. Germline lookup yields CDR1 SSHAT and CDR2 FNYEAQ (reference sequence). V lost 5 bases, J lost 8 bases, and 15 bases lay in between. The CDR3 is 13 amino acids. This chain's CDR3 is CASSPLTGYGYTF. CDR3 coding DNA: TGTGCCAGCAGCCCGCTCACGGGGTACGGCTACACCTTC.

The rearrangement joins TRBV11-2 to TRBJ1-1, with D hard to call. There are 11 residues in the CDR3. Trimming shortened V by 5 bases and J by 9 bases, and 10 bases separated the two germline ends. Germline V gene data show CDR1 as SGHAT and CDR2 as FQNNGV. For the CDR3, the DNA is TGTGCCAGCAGCCCGGGTCCTAAAGCTTTCTTT. Amino acids: CASSPGPKAFF.

This chain connects TRBV7-9 to TRBJ2-2; D is unclear. Trimming took 4 bases from V and 6 from J, leaving 6 bases between them. Germline CDR1 and CDR2: SEHNR and FQNEAQ (reference sequence). The CDR3 is 12 residues long. The CDR3 DNA reads as TGTGCCAGCAGCTCCTGGTCCGGGGAGCTGTTTTTT. Protein product: CASSSWSGELFF.

The V and J genes are TRBV4-3 and TRBJ2-1, with 13 bases fitting TRBD2. This CDR3 comprises 16 residues. The J segment lost 9 bases and the V segment lost 0 bases, leaving 5 bases of the junction unmatched. The germline CDR1 and CDR2 sequences are LGHNA and YSLEER. CDR3 region: CASSQDGLAGAVEQFF. CDR3 nucleotides: TGCGCCAGCAGCCAAGACGGACTAGCGGGGGCGGTTGAGCAGTTCTTC.

The chain couples TRBV7-3 to TRBJ2-1, with 14 bases aligning to TRBD2. V lost 4 bases, J lost 6 bases, and 11 bases stayed unmatched. The CDR3 runs 18 residues. Germline assignment: CDR1 SGHTA and CDR2 FQGTGA. Here the CDR3 DNA reads TGTGCCAGCAGCTGGGAGGGACTAGCGGGGGCCAGCGGCAATGAGCAGTTCTTC. This translates into CASSWEGLAGASGNEQFF.

The chain uses TRBV7-7 and TRBJ2-2, with D hard to call. CDR1 and CDR2 from the germline V gene are SSHAT and FNYEAQ (reference sequence). The CDR3 covers 13 residues. V gave up 2 bases and J gave up 8 bases, with 9 bases separating them. The chain's CDR3 is CASSLIRPGELFF. DNA of the CDR3: TGTGCCAGCAGCTTAATTAGACCGGGGGAGCTGTTTTTT. Using reference TRBV7-7 and TRBJ2-2 for the parts outside the CDR3, the full variable domain is GAGVSQSPRYKVTKRGQDVTLRCDPISSHATLYWYQQALGQGPEFLTYFNYEAQPDKSGLPSDRFSAERPEGSISTLTIQRTEQRDSAMYRCASSLIRPGELFFGEGSRLTVL.

This sequence joins TRBV21-1 and TRBJ2-1; the table's D call, TRBD2, was not checked against the DNA. TRBV21-1 corresponds to a pseudogene. CDR3 size: 15 residues. The chain's CDR3 is CASRKKLTPYNEQFF. CDR3 DNA sequence: TGTGCCAGCAGGAAAAAACTAACCCCCTACAATGAGCAGTTCTTC.